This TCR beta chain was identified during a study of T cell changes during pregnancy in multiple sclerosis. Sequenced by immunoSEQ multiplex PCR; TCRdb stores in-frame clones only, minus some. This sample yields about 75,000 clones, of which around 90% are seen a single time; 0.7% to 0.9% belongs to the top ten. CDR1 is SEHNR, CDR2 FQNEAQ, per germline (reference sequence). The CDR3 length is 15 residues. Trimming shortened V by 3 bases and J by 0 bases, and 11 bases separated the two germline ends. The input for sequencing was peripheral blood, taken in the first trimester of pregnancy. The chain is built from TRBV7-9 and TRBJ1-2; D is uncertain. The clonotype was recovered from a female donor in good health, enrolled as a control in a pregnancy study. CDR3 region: CASSFDPSSNYGYTF. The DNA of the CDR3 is TGTGCCAGCAGCTTCGATCCTAGTTCTAACTATGGCTACACCTTC.